This T cell receptor beta chain emerged from a study of T cells after posttransplantation cyclophosphamide. Study-wide findings and caveats: TRB overlap between skin or GI tissue T cells and blood was limited. After PTCy, TRB diversity resembled that of CNI/methotrexate controls.

Busulfan-fludarabine conditioning, marrow transplant, and cyclophosphamide on days +3 and +4 were administered. A word on this clone: The antigen remains unidentified.

CDR1 SGHKS and CDR2 YYEKEE come from the germline V gene (reference sequence). V lost 1 base, J lost 3 bases, and 6 bases stayed unmatched. The CDR3 totals 15 residues. Produced via immunoSEQ multiplex PCR; TCRdb's table is partial and in-frame only. This sample yields 15,000 to 20,000 clones, of which about 90% are seen a single time; about 7% belongs to the top ten. The input for sequencing was PBMCs, taken after allogeneic stem cell transplant with posttransplant cyclophosphamide. The receptor's source is a female patient in her thirties or forties who received an allogeneic stem cell transplant from a related donor, was CMV-positive, and had no GVHD. Some T cells may trace back to the graft donor. The chain employs TRBV5-5 and TRBJ1-1; 7 nucleotides align to TRBD1. CDR3 residues: CASSLKGGLYTEAFF. The DNA for the CDR3 is TGTGCCAGCAGCTTGAAAGGGGGCTTATACACTGAAGCTTTCTTT. The complete variable domain, with remaining parts taken from reference TRBV5-5 and TRBJ1-1, reads DAGVTQSPTHLIKTRGQQVTLRCSPISGHKSVSWYQQVLGQGPQFIFQYYEKEERGRGNFPDRFSARQFPNYSSELNVNALLLGDSALYLCASSLKGGLYTEAFFGQGTRLTVV.